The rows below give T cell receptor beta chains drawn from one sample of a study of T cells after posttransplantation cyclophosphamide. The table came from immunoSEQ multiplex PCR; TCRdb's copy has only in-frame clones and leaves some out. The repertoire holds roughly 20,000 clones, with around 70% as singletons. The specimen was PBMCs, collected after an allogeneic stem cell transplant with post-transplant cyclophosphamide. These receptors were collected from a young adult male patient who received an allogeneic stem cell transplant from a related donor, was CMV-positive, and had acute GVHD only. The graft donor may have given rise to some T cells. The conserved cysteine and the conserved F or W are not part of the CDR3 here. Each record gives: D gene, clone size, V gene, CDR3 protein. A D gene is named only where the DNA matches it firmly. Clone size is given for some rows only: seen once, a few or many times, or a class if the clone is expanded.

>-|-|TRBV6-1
ASSEIEGQGTAGNTIY
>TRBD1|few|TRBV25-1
ASSRRTGETQY
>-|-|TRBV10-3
AISESGNPNYGYT
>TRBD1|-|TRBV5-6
ASTSQGAYNEQF
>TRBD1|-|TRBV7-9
ASSPTGANEKLF
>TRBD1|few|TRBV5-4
ASSLDRGSNSPLH
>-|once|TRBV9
ASSGGGGGDYNEQF
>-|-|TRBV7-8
ASSQDKHYGYT
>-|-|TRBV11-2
ASSPARLGGNEKLF
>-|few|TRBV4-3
ASSQVTGRDTIY
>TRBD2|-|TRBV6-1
ASRGGSGGGDTQY
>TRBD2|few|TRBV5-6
ASSLYLSGSTDTQY
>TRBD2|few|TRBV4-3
ASSQELRGGTDTQY
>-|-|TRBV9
ASSSIPSSYEQY
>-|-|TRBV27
ASSLSRVGANVLT
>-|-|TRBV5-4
ASSSGGSPYEQY
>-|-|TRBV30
AWSPNLGGTEAF
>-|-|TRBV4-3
ASSQGTSGGGYGYT
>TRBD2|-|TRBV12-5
ASGRGGSNEQF
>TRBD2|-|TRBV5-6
ASSFLAGGQETQY
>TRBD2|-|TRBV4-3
ASSQEGGNEQF
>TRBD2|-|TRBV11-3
ASIRTLNGPSGGAYEQY
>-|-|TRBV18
ASSGTAEGYEQY
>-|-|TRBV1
TSSQLAGGPSEVNTGELF
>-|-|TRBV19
ASSPGQNTGELF
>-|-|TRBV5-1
ASSLMGVSGNTIY
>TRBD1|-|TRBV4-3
ASSQDPGQGSYGYT
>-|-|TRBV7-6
ASSLAYTDTQY
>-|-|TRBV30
AWSAQTNTEAF
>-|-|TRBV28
ASITTGHSGNTIY
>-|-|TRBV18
ASSRGGGINEPQH
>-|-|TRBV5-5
ASSSDSSSYNSPLH
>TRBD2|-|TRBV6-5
ASTRASGGAGTQY
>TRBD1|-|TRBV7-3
ASSLLGGEGYT
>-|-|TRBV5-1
ASSLNVLGGGNFGYT
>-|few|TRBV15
ATSRDGTDYGYT
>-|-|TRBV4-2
ASSKRDTAPGANVLT
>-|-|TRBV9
ASSVAGGGYGYT
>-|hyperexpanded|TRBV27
ASSLQGREKLF
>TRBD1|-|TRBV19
ASNPGGPNSNQPQH
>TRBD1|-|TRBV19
ATTGPNNQPQH
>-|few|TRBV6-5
ASSRGRSTGELF